The 29 T cell receptor beta chains given below trace back to one sample, sequenced in a study of T cells after yellow fever vaccination. From the 5' RACE reads, TCRdb called clonotypes with MiXCR, one entry per CDR3 protein. This table has about 96,000 distinct CDR3 sequences, around 9.8% appearing once. Sequencing used CD8+ T cells not binding an NS4B(214-222) dextramer, sorted from PBMCs, obtained about 2 weeks after the first yellow fever vaccination. These TCRs come from a man younger than 30 who received the YFV17D yellow fever vaccine.

This clonotype was seen only a few times. The gene calls are TRBV6-2 or TRBV6-3 and TRBJ2-3; 12 positions agree with TRBD2. The trim removed 5 bases at V and 4 bases at J, leaving 4 bases unmatched. Looked up from germline, CDR1 is MNHEY and CDR2 is SVGEGT. This CDR3 comprises 15 residues. This chain's CDR3 is CASSRTSGAPDTQYF. As DNA, the CDR3 is TGTGCCAGCAGTAGGACTAGCGGGGCTCCAGATACGCAGTATTTT.

In this sample, this clonotype turned up once. The chain's CDR3 is CATCIWDTGELFF. In nucleotides, the CDR3 is TGTGCCACCTGTATATGGGACACCGGGGAGCTGTTTTTT. The rearrangement links TRBV24-1 to TRBJ2-2, with D uncertain. The CDR3 runs 13 residues. CDR1 KGHDR and CDR2 SFDVKD come from the germline V gene. Trimming pared 9 bases from V and 3 bases from J, leaving 10 bases between.

This clonotype was counted ten times or more. The rearrangement joins TRBV6-5 to TRBJ2-2; 7 bases line up with TRBD1. J gave up 8 bases and V 0 bases, and 6 bases lay outside the gene matches. From germline, CDR1 is MNHEY and CDR2 SVGAGI. There are 15 residues in the CDR3. The CDR3 sequence is CASSYSDRAAGELFF. The CDR3 nucleotides are TGTGCCAGCAGTTACTCAGACAGGGCTGCAGGGGAGCTGTTTTTT.

The chain employs TRBV2 and TRBJ2-4; the D gene is possibly TRBD2 (5 bases). Germline V lookup: CDR1 SNHLY, CDR2 FYNNEI. The germline V and J ends were trimmed by 4 bases and 1 base, with 17 bases remaining between them. The CDR3 runs to 17 residues. The CDR3 sequence is CASSVLDSSSAKNIQYF. CDR3 in DNA: TGTGCCAGCAGTGTTCTGGACTCGAGTTCGGCCAAAAACATTCAGTACTTC.

This clonotype was found a few times. The V and J genes are TRBV5-4 and TRBJ1-1; D may be TRBD1 (5 bases). The length of the CDR3 is 15 residues. Trimming removed 3 bases at V and 3 bases at J, with 15 bases between. Looked up from germline, CDR1 is SGHNT and CDR2 is YYREEE (reference sequence). CDR3 DNA sequence: TGTGCCAGCAGCTCCCGTTGGGGCAGGGACACTGAAGCTTTCTTT. This encodes CASSSRWGRDTEAFF.

This clonotype showed up just a few times. J is TRBJ1-4 and V is TRBV5-5; D unclear. Germline V gene sequence: CDR1 SGHKS, CDR2 YYEKEE (reference sequence). This CDR3 is 15 amino acids long. V lost 0 bases to trimming and J lost 14 bases, with 20 bases between them. The CDR3 DNA reads TGTGCCAGCAGCTTGGCCCTCAACCGGAATCTGGGGCTGTTTTTT. Residues: CASSLALNRNLGLFF. Full variable domain (missing parts from reference TRBV5-5 and TRBJ1-4): DAGVTQSPTHLIKTRGQQVTLRCSPISGHKSVSWYQQVLGQGPQFIFQYYEKEERGRGNFPDRFSARQFPNYSSELNVNALLLGDSALYLCASSLALNRNLGLFFGSGTQLSVL.

This chain links TRBV7-9 with TRBJ1-2; weak D call: TRBD1 (5 bases). Germline V CDR1 and CDR2: SEHNR, FQNEAQ (reference sequence). This CDR3 region has 12 residues. V lost 10 bases to trimming and J lost 8 bases, with 17 bases between them. The CDR3 is CAKADTVYGYTF. The CDR3 DNA follows: TGTGCCAAAGCGGACACTGTCTACGGCTACACCTTC.

This clonotype was observed a few times. The gene calls are TRBV4-1 and TRBJ2-1; possibly TRBD2 for D (5 bases). V was trimmed by 1 base and J by 5 bases, leaving 15 bases between them. Germline-derived CDR1 and CDR2 are MGHRA and YSYEKL. The CDR3 is 16 amino acids. CDR3 loop: CASSQGHWESHNEQFF. CDR3 bases: TGCGCCAGCAGCCAAGGCCATTGGGAGTCCCACAATGAGCAGTTCTTC.

In this sample, this clonotype turned up many times. The CDR3 sequence: CAISEPRRIGQTDTQYF. The CDR3 nucleotides read TGTGCCATCAGTGAGCCCCGCCGGATAGGGCAGACAGATACGCAGTATTTT. The chain has TRBV10-3 and TRBJ2-3; D is undetermined. V lost 2 bases and J 3 bases, leaving 18 bases between the germline ends. The germline gives CDR1 ENHRY, CDR2 SYGVKD. This CDR3 is built from 17 residues.

This clonotype was counted a few times. The chain couples TRBV29-1 to TRBJ2-1, with 10 bases matching TRBD2. V was pared by 7 bases and J by 6 bases, with 12 bases of the junction left unmatched. The germline CDR1 and CDR2 sequences are SQVTM and ANQGSEA. This CDR3 is built from 15 residues. DNA of the CDR3: TGCAGCGGTTTTGGCCCTAGCGGGGGTATCAATGAGCAGTTCTTC. This sequence encodes CSGFGPSGGINEQFF.

This clonotype was recorded a few times. This sequence joins TRBV5-4 and TRBJ2-6, with D perhaps matching TRBD1 (5 bases). The CDR3 has 15 amino acids. Trimming cost V 4 bases and J 4 bases, with 12 bases left between them. CDR1 and CDR2 from the germline V gene are SGHNT and YYREEE (reference sequence). As DNA, the CDR3 is TGTGCCAGCAGCCCTGGTCCAGGGGGGGCCAACGTCCTGACTTTC. Translation: CASSPGPGGANVLTF.

The gene calls are TRBV20-1 and TRBJ2-5, with D tentatively TRBD1 (6 bases). The CDR3 consists of 15 residues. With 1 base removed from V and 6 bases from J, the gap between germline ends came to 18 bases. The germline V gene encodes CDR1 DFQATT and CDR2 SNEGSKA (reference sequence). Here the CDR3 DNA reads TGCAGTGCTAGAGCCTTAGACTACTGGGGGCAGACCCAGTACTTC. Translated: CSARALDYWGQTQYF.

This sequence joins TRBV9 and TRBJ1-2; D gene unclear. The CDR3 loop spans 15 amino acids. The germline V and J ends were trimmed by 3 bases and 2 bases, with 14 bases remaining between them. The germline gives CDR1 SGDLS, CDR2 YYNGEE. For the CDR3, the DNA is TGTGCCAGCAGCGGGCGTCGGGCGGGGAACTATGGCTACACCTTC. Amino acids: CASSGRRAGNYGYTF.

The chain has TRBV6-1 and TRBJ1-5, with 8 bases identical to TRBD1. This CDR3 region has 16 residues. The germline gives CDR1 MNHNS, CDR2 SASEGT. The junction had 8 bases not matched to a gene; V was cut back by 5 bases and J by 2 bases. The CDR3 sequence is CASSITGGEGNQPQHF. The CDR3 DNA sequence: TGTGCCAGCAGTATAACAGGGGGAGAGGGCAATCAGCCCCAGCATTTT.

The rearrangement joins TRBV6-1 to TRBJ2-1; D unclear. This CDR3 comprises 13 residues. Germline CDR1 and CDR2: MNHNS and SASEGT. V dropped 7 bases and J dropped 5 bases, with 12 bases sitting between them. CDR3 coding DNA: TGTGCCAGCATCCGGGCGGACCACAATGAGCAGTTCTTC. Translation gives CASIRADHNEQFF.

This clonotype was seen many times. This chain joins TRBV29-1 and TRBJ2-7; D is ambiguous. V was pared by 5 bases and J by 6 bases, with 11 bases between. In germline, CDR1 is SQVTM, CDR2 ANQGSEA. This CDR3 contains 11 residues. The CDR3 loop reads CSVQSSGEQYF. In DNA, the CDR3 is TGCAGCGTTCAGAGTTCCGGCGAGCAGTACTTC.

The chain joins TRBV12-3 or TRBV12-4 to TRBJ1-5; 11 bases line up with TRBD1. The CDR3 totals 15 residues. The trim removed 7 bases at V and 6 bases at J, leaving 8 bases unmatched. The CDR3: CASKLEGTGGQPQHF. The CDR3 nucleotides read TGTGCCAGCAAACTTGAGGGGACAGGGGGTCAGCCCCAGCATTTT.

This clonotype has just a few counts. The gene calls are TRBV6-2 or TRBV6-3 and TRBJ2-1, with D maybe TRBD2 (5 bases). The V gene's germline CDR1 is MNHEY and CDR2 SVGEGT. The CDR3 consists of 11 residues. The V and J ends lost 5 bases and 15 bases respectively, with 14 bases between them. The DNA of the CDR3 is TGTGCCAGCAGTCCGGGAAGCCAGCGGTTCTTC. Amino acid sequence: CASSPGSQRFF.

This clonotype has more than one count but fewer than ten. This chain links TRBV4-1 with TRBJ2-1; 7 nucleotides align to TRBD1. Germline CDR1 and CDR2: MGHRA and YSYEKL. This CDR3 is built from 15 residues. The J segment lost 8 bases and the V segment lost 7 bases, leaving 14 bases of the junction unmatched. CDR3 DNA: TGCGCCAGCAACAAGGTGGACAGGCTCTGGGATGAGCAGTTCTTC. Its protein is CASNKVDRLWDEQFF.

The chain combines TRBV27 with TRBJ2-2; 11 bases match TRBD2. The length of the CDR3 is 18 residues. V gave up 1 base and J gave up 2 bases; unmatched junction bases: 6. Germline-derived CDR1 and CDR2 are MNHEY and SMNVEV (reference sequence). DNA for the CDR3: TGTGCCAGCAGTTTATTCGCTAGCGGGGGGTCTAACACCGGGGAGCTGTTTTTT. It codes for CASSLFASGGSNTGELFF.

The chain couples TRBV12-3 or TRBV12-4 to TRBJ1-3; D remains ambiguous. The CDR3 consists of 12 residues. The V end lost 7 bases, the J end lost 7 bases, and 11 bases lay between the germline ends. The CDR3 bases are TGTGCCAGCAAAACCGCGGAGAACACCATATATTTT. Translation gives CASKTAENTIYF.

This clonotype was seen more than once but under ten times. The chain carries TRBV6-5 and TRBJ2-7, with D perhaps matching TRBD1 (5 bases). Germline V gives CDR1 MNHEY, CDR2 SVGAGI. This CDR3 has 16 residues. V was trimmed by 0 bases and J by 4 bases, leaving 16 bases between them. This CDR3 reads CASSYSPLAGIYEQYF. In DNA form, the CDR3 reads TGTGCCAGCAGTTACTCTCCCTTGGCAGGGATATACGAGCAGTACTTC.

The V gene is TRBV11-2, the J gene TRBJ2-1, with TRBD2 matching over 13 bases. The length of the CDR3 is 17 residues. Germline V gene data show CDR1 as SGHAT and CDR2 as FQNNGV. The trim removed 3 bases at V and 4 bases at J, leaving 6 bases unmatched. CDR3 in amino acids: CASSFGLAGDEYNEQFF. For the CDR3, the DNA is TGTGCCAGCAGCTTCGGACTAGCGGGGGACGAATACAATGAGCAGTTCTTC.

This clonotype occurred a few times. The chain joins TRBV5-4 to TRBJ2-7, with 7 nucleotides matching TRBD2. The CDR3 covers 13 residues. Unmatched junction bases numbered 6, after V lost 3 bases and J lost 6 bases. CDR1 is SGHNT and CDR2 is YYREEE in the germline V gene (reference sequence). CDR3 nucleotides: TGTGCCAGCAGCTGGGGGTCGGGGGGCGAGCAGTACGTC. It codes for CASSWGSGGEQYV.

The CDR3 region has the DNA TGCAGCGCGCTGGACAGGAACACTGAAGCTTTCTTT. It encodes CSALDRNTEAFF. The V gene is TRBV29-1, the J gene TRBJ1-1, with D perhaps matching TRBD1 (6 bases). Germline V lookup: CDR1 SQVTM, CDR2 ANQGSEA. The CDR3 is 12 amino acids. The ends were cut back, 7 bases at V and 1 base at J, with 10 bases in the middle.

This clonotype was detected only a few times. The rearrangement uses TRBV9 and TRBJ1-1; 11 nucleotides agree with TRBD1. This CDR3 contains 14 residues. Germline loops: CDR1 SGDLS, CDR2 YYNGEE. V lost 3 bases and J lost 6; bases outside the gene matches: 4. The chain's CDR3 is CASSGTGGMAEAFF. In DNA form, the CDR3 reads TGTGCCAGCAGCGGGACAGGGGGCATGGCTGAAGCTTTCTTT.

This clonotype occurred a few times. The rearrangement uses TRBV2 and TRBJ2-7; D might be TRBD2 (6 bases). The CDR3 is 15 amino acids. Germline loops: CDR1 SNHLY, CDR2 FYNNEI. CDR3 residues: CASSKAAGRAYEQYV. In DNA form, the CDR3 reads TGTGCCAGCAGTAAAGCGGCGGGGCGAGCCTACGAGCAGTACGTC.

This clonotype was seen more than once but under ten times. The V call is TRBV28, the J call TRBJ1-1, with D uncertain. The CDR3 is 13 amino acids. Germline values: CDR1 MDHEN, CDR2 SYDVKM. V lost 8 bases to trimming and J lost 0 bases, with 10 bases between them. The CDR3 sequence is CASVSHLNTEAFF. In DNA, the CDR3 is TGTGCCAGCGTGTCCCACTTGAACACTGAAGCTTTCTTT.

This rearrangement joins TRBV4-3 to TRBJ2-2; 8 bases map to TRBD2. The J segment lost 3 bases and the V segment lost 4 bases, leaving 10 bases of the junction unmatched. The germline CDR1 and CDR2 sequences are LGHNA and YSLEER. The CDR3 consists of 17 residues. As DNA, the CDR3 is TGCGCCAGCAGCCCCTCCGCGGGGGGTGAATACACCGGGGAGCTGTTTTTT. Translating gives CASSPSAGGEYTGELFF.